Listed here are 25 T cell receptor beta chains from one sample, sequenced in a study of neurological immune-mediated disorders. TCRdb called the 5' RACE reads again in MiXCR, with one record for every CDR3 protein. Of around 35,000 distinct CDR3 sequences listed, approximately 1.5% are singletons. Sequencing was performed on PBMCs. Every receptor here comes from a woman under 40 with multiple sclerosis.

This clonotype was seen many times. This rearrangement joins TRBV4-1 to TRBJ2-2; 7 nucleotides line up with TRBD2. CDR1 and CDR2 from the germline V gene are MGHRA and YSYEKL. V lost 4 bases to trimming and J lost 0 bases; unmatched junction nucleotides: 17. The length of the CDR3 is 20 residues. CDR3 DNA sequence: TGCGCCAGCAGCCGACGGTTAACCGGGACTACGAAATCGAACACCGGGGAGCTGTTTTTT. Its translation: CASSRRLTGTTKSNTGELFF.

At least ten counts were recorded for this clonotype. The V gene is TRBV6-2 or TRBV6-3, the J gene TRBJ1-5; D possibly corresponds to TRBD1 (6 bases). Per germline, CDR1 MNHEY and CDR2 SVGEGT. The CDR3 loop spans 15 amino acids. V was clipped by 4 bases and J by 1 base, with 11 bases between them. CDR3 nucleotide sequence: TGTGCCAGCAGTTCCTGGACAGACAGCAATCAGCCCCAGCATTTT. This encodes CASSSWTDSNQPQHF.

This clonotype was seen ten or more times. The chain employs TRBV6-5 and TRBJ2-1; 13 bases are a match to TRBD2. V shed 0 bases, J shed 0 bases, and the junction held 5 bases outside the gene matches. The germline V gene encodes CDR1 MNHEY and CDR2 SVGAGI. This CDR3 region has 19 residues. CDR3 sequence reads: CASSYSGLAGSSSYNEQFF. As DNA, the CDR3 is TGTGCCAGCAGTTACTCGGGACTAGCGGGGTCGAGCTCCTACAATGAGCAGTTCTTC.

This clonotype was seen at least ten times. The chain joins TRBV20-1 to TRBJ1-4; no reliable D call. V lost 6 bases, J lost 0 bases, and 11 bases lay in between. The CDR3 is 14 amino acids. Germline values: CDR1 DFQATT, CDR2 SNEGSKA (reference sequence). CDR3 in DNA: TGCAGTGCCAGCGGTGATGCAACTAATGAAAAACTGTTTTTT. Translated: CSASGDATNEKLFF.

There are many counts of this clonotype. V usage is TRBV5-1 and J usage is TRBJ2-1; 7 nucleotides agree with TRBD2. Germline V lookup: CDR1 SGHRS, CDR2 YFSETQ. The CDR3 runs 15 residues. V dropped 4 bases and J dropped 4; count of bases not matched to a gene: 8. CDR3 loop: CASSPGLGSYNEQFF. DNA of the CDR3: TGCGCCAGCAGCCCTGGACTAGGCTCTTACAATGAGCAGTTCTTC.

This clonotype was detected many times. The V gene is TRBV27, the J gene TRBJ2-7; D is perhaps TRBD1 (5 bases). V was clipped by 6 bases and J by 0 bases, with 12 bases between them. Germline V lookup: CDR1 MNHEY, CDR2 SMNVEV (reference sequence). The length of the CDR3 is 14 residues. The CDR3 reads CASRQDQVSYEQYF. As DNA, the CDR3 is TGTGCCAGCAGACAGGACCAGGTCTCCTACGAGCAGTACTTC.

The table lists this clonotype with many counts. The chain uses TRBV5-1 and TRBJ1-1; D is undetermined. CDR1 and CDR2 (germline): SGHRS, YFSETQ. The CDR3 runs to 13 residues. The V end was cut by 1 base, the J end by 4 bases, with 8 bases between. CDR3 bases: TGCGCCAGCAGCTTGCAGGCGACCACTGAAGCTTTCTTT. It is translated as CASSLQATTEAFF.

This clonotype has ten or more counts. The chain has TRBV3-1 and TRBJ2-4; either TRBD1 or TRBD2 may supply D (5 bases each). Trimming removed 0 bases at V and 9 bases at J, with 15 bases between. There are 15 residues in the CDR3. Per the germline V gene, CDR1 is LGHDT and CDR2 is YNNKEL (reference sequence). The CDR3 DNA reads as TGTGCCAGCAGCCAAGAGGGACGTTTGCTAGGCATTCAGTACTTC. This encodes CASSQEGRLLGIQYF.

This clonotype was observed many times. The chain is built from TRBV4-3 and TRBJ2-3; D perhaps matches TRBD2 (6 bases). This CDR3 region has 17 residues. The germline gives CDR1 LGHNA, CDR2 YSLEER. V was shortened by 0 bases and J by 5 bases, with 18 bases between the two germline ends. The CDR3 DNA sequence: TGCGCCAGCAGCCAAGAACCAGGACTATCAAGAAAAGATACGCAGTATTTT. Its translation is CASSQEPGLSRKDTQYF.

This clonotype was observed many times. This chain links TRBV7-2 with TRBJ2-7; 8 bases align to TRBD1. The CDR3 covers 14 residues. CDR1 is SGHTA, CDR2 FQGNSA, per germline. The V gene end was trimmed by 5 bases and the J gene end by 3 bases; junction bases not matched to a gene: 6. The CDR3 region has the DNA TGTGCCAGCAGCCCCCGGACAGGGCTCTACGAGCAGTACTTC. This encodes CASSPRTGLYEQYF.

This clonotype appeared many times. This chain uses TRBV6-4 with TRBJ2-2; 10 bases are a match to TRBD1. Germline values: CDR1 MRHNA, CDR2 SNTAGT. This CDR3 comprises 14 residues. The V segment lost 8 bases and the J segment 5 bases; nucleotides outside the gene matches: 5. The CDR3 is CASQPGQGTGELFF. DNA of the CDR3: TGTGCCAGCCAACCGGGACAGGGGACCGGGGAGCTGTTTTTT.

This clonotype was observed at least ten times. The chain employs TRBV7-2 and TRBJ2-3; TRBD2 agrees at 9 bases. The ends lost 5 bases at V and 5 bases at J; junction bases unmatched: 17. This CDR3 comprises 18 residues. The germline CDR1 and CDR2 sequences are SGHTA and FQGNSA. In nucleotides, the CDR3 is TGTGCCAGCAGCACCTCGGTCCCTAGCGGGGCGGCAAAAGATACGCAGTATTTT. Its protein product is CASSTSVPSGAAKDTQYF.

This clonotype was seen a few times. CDR3 nucleotides: TGTGCCAGCTCAGCCCCAGGGAACACTGAAGCTTTCTTT. This translates into CASSAPGNTEAFF. The chain has TRBV18 and TRBJ1-1; no clear D gene. Germline V gene data show CDR1 as KGHSH and CDR2 as LQKENI. The CDR3 loop spans 13 amino acids. Trimming stripped 5 bases from V and 1 base from J, with 8 bases between.

Many counts were recorded for this clonotype. The chain is built from TRBV9 and TRBJ2-3; possible D gene TRBD1, 7 bases. Trimming pared 2 bases from V and 0 bases from J, leaving 13 bases between. The germline gives CDR1 SGDLS, CDR2 YYNGEE. The CDR3 has 16 residues. DNA for the CDR3: TGTGCCAGCAGCGTGCAGACAGGGAGGAGCACAGATACGCAGTATTTT. This codes for CASSVQTGRSTDTQYF.

This clonotype was counted at least ten times. This chain connects TRBV6-4 to TRBJ2-5, with 9 bases that match TRBD1. The CDR3 contains 14 residues. V lost 9 bases and J lost 3; bases outside the gene matches: 8. Germline CDR1 MRHNA, CDR2 SNTAGT. The CDR3 bases are TGTGCCAGACGCTTGGGACAGGGTAAAGAGACCCAGTACTTC. This gives the protein CARRLGQGKETQYF.

The sample holds many counts of this clonotype. This chain joins TRBV4-2 and TRBJ2-1, with 10 positions matching TRBD1. CDR1 LGHNA and CDR2 YNFKEQ come from the germline V gene. The CDR3 loop spans 16 amino acids. J lost 7 bases, V lost 0 bases, and 6 bases had no gene match. The CDR3 sequence: CASSQDRQGALNEQFF. The CDR3 DNA follows: TGTGCCAGCAGCCAAGATAGACAGGGGGCGCTTAATGAGCAGTTCTTC.

This clonotype was picked up many times. This chain joins TRBV6-5 and TRBJ2-3; 8 positions match TRBD1. This CDR3 has 13 residues. The V and J ends lost 7 bases and 8 bases, in that order; junction bases with no gene match: 8. Per germline, CDR1 MNHEY and CDR2 SVGAGI. CDR3 sequence reads: CASKSGGAITQYF. DNA of the CDR3: TGTGCCAGCAAATCAGGGGGCGCGATTACGCAGTATTTT.

This clonotype was detected ten times or more. The gene calls are TRBV5-1 and TRBJ2-7; D unclear. Trimming removed 0 bases at V and 5 bases at J, with 0 bases between. This CDR3 spans 10 amino acids. CDR1 and CDR2 from the germline V gene are SGHRS and YFSETQ. The CDR3 loop is CASSLDEQYF. The CDR3 DNA reads TGCGCCAGCAGCTTGGACGAGCAGTACTTC.

This clonotype was recorded at least ten times. The chain joins TRBV20-1 to TRBJ1-4, with D uncertain. The germline V and J ends were trimmed by 0 bases and 3 bases, with 11 bases remaining between them. The CDR3 extends over 15 amino acids. Germline CDR1 and CDR2: DFQATT and SNEGSKA (reference sequence). The CDR3 loop is CSARDPGTSNEKLFF. CDR3 sequence (DNA): TGCAGTGCTAGAGATCCAGGCACCTCTAATGAAAAACTGTTTTTT.

This clonotype was detected many times. The chain links TRBV20-1 to TRBJ1-6; D unclear. V was shortened by 3 bases and J by 6 bases, with 9 bases between the two germline ends. This CDR3 contains 13 residues. Germline assignment: CDR1 DFQATT and CDR2 SNEGSKA (reference sequence). CDR3: CSARPGVNSPLHF. Here the CDR3 DNA reads TGCAGTGCTAGGCCCGGAGTTAATTCACCCCTCCACTTT.

In this sample, this clonotype turned up many times. The chain recombines TRBV12-5 with TRBJ1-1; possibly TRBD1 for D (6 bases). The V end lost 6 bases, the J end lost 8 bases, and 10 bases lay between the germline ends. Germline loops: CDR1 LGHNT, CDR2 FRNRAP. The CDR3 loop spans 11 amino acids. The CDR3 loop is CASGQGTEAFF. The CDR3 DNA follows: TGTGCTAGTGGACAGGGTACCGAAGCTTTCTTT.

This clonotype was seen at least ten times. DNA for the CDR3: TGTGCCAGCAGCTTGCAGGCCCGGGGACACCGGCGGGAGCTGTTTTTT. It yields the protein CASSLQARGHRRELFF. The J gene is TRBJ2-2, the V gene TRBV5-5; TRBD1 might be the D (6 bases). The CDR3 loop spans 16 amino acids. V dropped 1 base and J dropped 9 bases, with 19 bases sitting between them. Germline assignment: CDR1 SGHKS and CDR2 YYEKEE (reference sequence). Full variable domain (rest looked up from reference TRBV5-5 and TRBJ2-2): DAGVTQSPTHLIKTRGQQVTLRCSPISGHKSVSWYQQVLGQGPQFIFQYYEKEERGRGNFPDRFSARQFPNYSSELNVNALLLGDSALYLCASSLQARGHRRELFFGEGSRLTVL.

This clonotype was counted ten times or more. The chain combines TRBV10-3 with TRBJ2-7; D not certain. CDR3 length: 12 amino acids. Trimming took 7 bases from V and 3 from J, leaving 10 bases between them. In germline, CDR1 is ENHRY, CDR2 SYGVKD. CDR3 sequence: CAIKGGSYEQYF. The CDR3 nucleotides are TGTGCCATCAAGGGCGGCAGCTACGAGCAGTACTTC.

This clonotype was counted ten times or more. One end of the junction fails to match germline, which may point to a read error. The gene calls are TRBV19 and TRBJ2-1; tentatively, D is TRBD1 (5 bases). Germline V gives CDR1 LNHDA, CDR2 SQIVND (reference sequence). The CDR3 totals 12 residues. This CDR3 is CASRIGDNEQFF. The CDR3, as DNA: TGTGCCAGTAGAATAGGGGACAATGAGCAGTTCTTC.

This clonotype was seen ten or more times. The V and J genes are TRBV20-1 and TRBJ1-2, with D unclear. Germline V gives CDR1 DFQATT, CDR2 SNEGSKA (reference sequence). Trimming cost V 6 bases and J 6 bases, with 17 bases left between them. The CDR3 contains 13 residues. The CDR3: CSAQKREENGYTF. The CDR3 DNA reads TGCAGTGCCCAAAAGCGGGAGGAAAATGGCTACACCTTC.